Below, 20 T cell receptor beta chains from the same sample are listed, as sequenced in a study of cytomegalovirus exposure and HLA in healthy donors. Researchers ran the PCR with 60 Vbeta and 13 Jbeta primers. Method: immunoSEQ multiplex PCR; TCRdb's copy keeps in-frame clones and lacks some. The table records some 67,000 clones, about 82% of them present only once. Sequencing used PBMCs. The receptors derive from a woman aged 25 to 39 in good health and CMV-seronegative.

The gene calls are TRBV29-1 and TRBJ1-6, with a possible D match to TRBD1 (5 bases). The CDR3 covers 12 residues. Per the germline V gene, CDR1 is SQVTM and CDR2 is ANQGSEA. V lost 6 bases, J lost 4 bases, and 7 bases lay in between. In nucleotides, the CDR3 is TGCAGCGTCAGGGAATATAATTCACCCCTCCACTTT. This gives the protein CSVREYNSPLHF.

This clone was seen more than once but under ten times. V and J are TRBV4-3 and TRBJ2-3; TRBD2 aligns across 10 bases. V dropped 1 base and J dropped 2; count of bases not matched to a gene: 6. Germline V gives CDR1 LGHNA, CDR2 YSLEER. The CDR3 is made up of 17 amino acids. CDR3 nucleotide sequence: TGCGCCAGCAGCCAAGTGGGAAGCGGGGGGGACACAGATACGCAGTATTTT. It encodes CASSQVGSGGDTDTQYF.

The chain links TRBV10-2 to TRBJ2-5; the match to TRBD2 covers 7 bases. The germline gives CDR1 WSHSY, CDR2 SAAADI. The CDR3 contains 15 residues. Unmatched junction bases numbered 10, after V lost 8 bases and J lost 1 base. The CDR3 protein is CASARGQRGQETQYF. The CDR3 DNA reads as TGCGCCAGCGCCCGGGGCCAGCGGGGCCAAGAGACCCAGTACTTC.

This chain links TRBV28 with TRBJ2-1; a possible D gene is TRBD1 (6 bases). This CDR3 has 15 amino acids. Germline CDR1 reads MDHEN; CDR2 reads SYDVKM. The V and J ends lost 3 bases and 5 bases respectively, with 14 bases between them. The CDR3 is CASSFSGAAHNEQFF. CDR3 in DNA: TGTGCCAGCAGTTTTTCAGGGGCAGCACACAATGAGCAGTTCTTC.

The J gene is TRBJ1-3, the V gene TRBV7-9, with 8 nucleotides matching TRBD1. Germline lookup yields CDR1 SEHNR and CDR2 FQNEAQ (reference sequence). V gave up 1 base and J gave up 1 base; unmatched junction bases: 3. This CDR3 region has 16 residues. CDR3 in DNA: TGTGCCAGCAGCTTAGGGACAGGGCAATCTGGAAACACCATATATTTT. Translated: CASSLGTGQSGNTIYF. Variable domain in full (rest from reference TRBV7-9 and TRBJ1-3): DTGVSQNPRHKITKRGQNVTFRCDPISEHNRLYWYRQTLGQGPEFLTYFQNEAQLEKSRLLSDRFSAERPKGSFSTLEIQRTEQGDSAMYLCASSLGTGQSGNTIYFGEGSWLTVV.

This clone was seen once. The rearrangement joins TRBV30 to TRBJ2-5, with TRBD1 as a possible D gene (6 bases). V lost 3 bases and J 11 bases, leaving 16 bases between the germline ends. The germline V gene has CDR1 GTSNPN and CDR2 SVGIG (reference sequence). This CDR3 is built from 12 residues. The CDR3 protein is CAWRQGSWEQYF. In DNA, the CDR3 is TGTGCCTGGAGGCAGGGGAGTTGGGAGCAGTACTTC.

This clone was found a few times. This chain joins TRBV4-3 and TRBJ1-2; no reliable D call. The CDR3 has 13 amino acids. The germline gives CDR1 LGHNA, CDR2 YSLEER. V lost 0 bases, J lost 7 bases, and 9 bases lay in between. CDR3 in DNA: TGCGCCAGCAGCCAAGAGAAACTCGGTGGCTACACCTTC. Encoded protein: CASSQEKLGGYTF.

CDR3 residues: CASSLVRGQANVLTF. The CDR3 nucleotides are TGTGCCAGCAGCTTAGTTCGGGGACAGGCCAACGTCCTGACTTTC. The chain links TRBV7-2 to TRBJ2-6, with D possibly matching TRBD1 (6 bases). The CDR3 has 15 residues. V gave up 1 base and J gave up 6 bases, with 10 bases separating them. CDR1 is SGHTA and CDR2 is FQGNSA in the germline V gene. Supplemented by reference TRBV7-2 and TRBJ2-6, the full variable domain reads GAGVSQSPSNKVTEKGKDVELRCDPISGHTALYWYRQSLGQGLEFLIYFQGNSAPDKSGLPSDRFSAERTGGSVSTLTIQRTQQEDSAVYLCASSLVRGQANVLTFGAGSRLTVL.

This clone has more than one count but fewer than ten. CDR3 in amino acids: CSASRGYEQYF. CDR3 coding DNA: TGCAGTGCTAGCCGAGGGTACGAGCAGTACTTC. This chain uses TRBV20-1 with TRBJ2-7, with D maybe TRBD2 (5 bases). The CDR3 runs to 11 residues. Looked up from germline, CDR1 is DFQATT and CDR2 is SNEGSKA (reference sequence). V lost 3 bases, J lost 4 bases, and 7 bases lay in between.

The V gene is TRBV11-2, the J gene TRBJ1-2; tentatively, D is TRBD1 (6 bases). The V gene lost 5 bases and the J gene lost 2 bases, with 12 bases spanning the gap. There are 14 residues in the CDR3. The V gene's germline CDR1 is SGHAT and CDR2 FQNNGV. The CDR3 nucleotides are TGTGCCAGCAGCCCAGAAACAGGGAACTATGGCTACACCTTC. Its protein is CASSPETGNYGYTF.

CDR3 DNA: TGTGCCAGCAAACGGCCGACAGGGGAAAACTATGGCTACACCTTC. Its protein is CASKRPTGENYGYTF. This chain connects TRBV6-6 to TRBJ1-2; 8 positions agree with TRBD1. The CDR3 runs to 15 residues. Germline lookup yields CDR1 MNHNY and CDR2 SVGAGI (reference sequence). Trimming at V came to 7 bases and at J to 2 bases, leaving 9 bases not matched to a gene.

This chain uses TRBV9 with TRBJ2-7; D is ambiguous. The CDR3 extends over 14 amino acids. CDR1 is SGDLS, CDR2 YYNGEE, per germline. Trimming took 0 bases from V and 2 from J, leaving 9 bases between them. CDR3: CASSVVPNTYEQYF. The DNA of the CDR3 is TGTGCCAGCAGCGTAGTACCGAACACCTACGAGCAGTACTTC.

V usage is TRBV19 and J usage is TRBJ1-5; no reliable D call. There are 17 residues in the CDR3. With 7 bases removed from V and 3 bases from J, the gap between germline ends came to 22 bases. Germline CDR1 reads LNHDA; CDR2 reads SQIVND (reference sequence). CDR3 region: CASNPQRPAVHNQPQHF. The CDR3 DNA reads TGTGCCAGTAACCCCCAACGGCCAGCGGTGCACAATCAGCCCCAGCATTTT.

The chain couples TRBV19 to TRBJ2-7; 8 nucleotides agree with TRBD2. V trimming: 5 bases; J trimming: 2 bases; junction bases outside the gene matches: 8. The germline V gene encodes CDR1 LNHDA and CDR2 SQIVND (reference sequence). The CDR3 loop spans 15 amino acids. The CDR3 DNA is TGTGCCAGTAGTCCGGGGGGGGGCGGTGCCTACGAGCAGTACTTC. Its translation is CASSPGGGGAYEQYF.

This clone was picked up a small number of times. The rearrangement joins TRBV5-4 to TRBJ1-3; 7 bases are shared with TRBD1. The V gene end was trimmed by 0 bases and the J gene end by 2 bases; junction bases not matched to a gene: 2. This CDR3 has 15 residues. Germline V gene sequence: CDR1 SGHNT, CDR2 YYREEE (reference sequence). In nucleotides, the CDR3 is TGTGCCAGCAGCTTGGGAGGGGGCCCTGGAAACACCATATATTTT. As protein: CASSLGGGPGNTIYF.

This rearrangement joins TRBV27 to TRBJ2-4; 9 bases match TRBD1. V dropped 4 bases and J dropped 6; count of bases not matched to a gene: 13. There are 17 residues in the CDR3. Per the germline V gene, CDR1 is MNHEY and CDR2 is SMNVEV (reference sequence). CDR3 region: CASSSTAGQGFRNIQYF. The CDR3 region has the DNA TGTGCCAGCAGTTCGACCGCCGGACAGGGGTTTCGAAACATTCAGTACTTC.

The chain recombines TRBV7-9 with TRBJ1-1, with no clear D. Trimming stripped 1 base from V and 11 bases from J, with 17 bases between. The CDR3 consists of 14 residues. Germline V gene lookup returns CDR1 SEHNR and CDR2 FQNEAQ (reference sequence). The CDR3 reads CASSLGTDKAEAFF. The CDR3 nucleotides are TGTGCCAGCAGCTTAGGAACAGATAAAGCGGAGGCTTTCTTT. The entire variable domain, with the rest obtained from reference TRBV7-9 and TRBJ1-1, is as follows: DTGVSQNPRHKITKRGQNVTFRCDPISEHNRLYWYRQTLGQGPEFLTYFQNEAQLEKSRLLSDRFSAERPKGSFSTLEIQRTEQGDSAMYLCASSLGTDKAEAFFGQGTRLTVV.

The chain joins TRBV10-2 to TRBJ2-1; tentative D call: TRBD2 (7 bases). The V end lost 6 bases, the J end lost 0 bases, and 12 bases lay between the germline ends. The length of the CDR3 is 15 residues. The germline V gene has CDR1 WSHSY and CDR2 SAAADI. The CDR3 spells CASRVGGGSYNEQFF. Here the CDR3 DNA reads TGCGCCAGCAGGGTAGGGGGGGGCTCCTACAATGAGCAGTTCTTC.

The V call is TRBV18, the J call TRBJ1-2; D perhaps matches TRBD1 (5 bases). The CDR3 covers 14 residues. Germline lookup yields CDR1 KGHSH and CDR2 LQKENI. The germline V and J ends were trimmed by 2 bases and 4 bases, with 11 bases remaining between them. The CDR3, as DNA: TGTGCCAGCTCACCATCAGGGCCCCTCTATGGCTACACCTTC. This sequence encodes CASSPSGPLYGYTF. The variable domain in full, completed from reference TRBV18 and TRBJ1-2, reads NAGVMQNPRHLVRRRGQEARLRCSPMKGHSHVYWYRQLPEEGLKFMVYLQKENIIDESGMPKERFSAEFPKEGPSILRIQQVVRGDSAAYFCASSPSGPLYGYTFGSGTRLTVV.

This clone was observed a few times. The CDR3 nucleotides read TGTGCCAGTAGTATAGATGGTAGAATGAGGTGGGGGACTAATCAGCCCCAGCATTTT. Encoded protein: CASSIDGRMRWGTNQPQHF. The rearrangement joins TRBV19 to TRBJ1-5; maybe TRBD1 (5 bases). This CDR3 spans 19 amino acids. Germline-derived CDR1 and CDR2 are LNHDA and SQIVND (reference sequence). The V and J ends lost 0 bases and 4 bases respectively, with 22 bases between them.